This T cell receptor beta chain was identified in a study of memory CD4+ T cells and cytomegalovirus serostatus. Sequencing used immunoSEQ multiplex PCR; TCRdb keeps in-frame clones, though not all of them. The table includes some 26,000 clones, 75% to 85% detected once. Single viable CD3+CD4+CD8-CD45RO+ cells were sorted as the memory CD4+ T cells. Trimming cost V 2 bases and J 4 bases, with 14 bases left between them. The CDR3 is made up of 16 amino acids. Germline CDR1 SGHTA, CDR2 FQGNSA. Sequenced sample: memory CD4+ T cells from blood. The V call is TRBV7-2, the J call TRBJ1-4; unclear D gene. This TCR derives from an adult in good health and CMV-seronegative. The CDR3 sequence is CASSLNAGVGNEKLFF. The CDR3 nucleotides read TGTGCCAGCAGCTTAAACGCGGGTGTAGGTAATGAAAAACTGTTTTTT.